The clone carrying this T cell receptor beta chain was detected a few times. Its antigen is still unknown. V shed 3 bases and J shed 9 bases, with 11 bases lying between them. The CDR3 length is 12 residues. Germline lookup yields CDR1 SGHTA and CDR2 FQGNSA. The primer mix had 60 Vbeta and 13 Jbeta primers. The assay was immunoSEQ multiplex PCR, and TCRdb's table has in-frame clones only and misses some. The table includes approximately 100,000 clones, around 10% detected once. This entry belongs to a study of cytomegalovirus exposure and HLA in healthy donors. The study's findings and limits: Earlier analysis found most TCR beta V segments productive about 87% or about 30% of the time.

Sequencing used PBMCs. The V gene is TRBV7-2, the J gene TRBJ2-5; no clear D. This clonotype originated in a man aged 45-65 years in good health and CMV-seropositive. CDR3 bases: TGTGCCAGCAGCTTCGACCGTCGGGCCCAGTACTTC. This codes for CASSFDRRAQYF.